These 13 T cell receptor beta chains share one sample of origin, sequenced in a study of CD4 T cells in relation to SARS-CoV-2 and coronaviruses. The assay was immunoSEQ multiplex PCR, and TCRdb's table has in-frame clones only and misses some. The data contain 25,000 to 30,000 clones, about 76% of them singletons. What these receptors recognize is not known. The unexposed donors gave CD4+ T cells in 2011-2018, prior to COVID-19. The cells were cultured for over eight days before CD4+ T cells were isolated. The sequenced material came from CD4+ T cells from PBMCs, cultured in vitro. These TCRs come from a human donor in good health.

The DNA for the CDR3 is TGTGCCAGCAGCCAGGGGACAGGGGACTATGGCTACACCTTC. Its protein is CASSQGTGDYGYTF. The V call is TRBV4-2, the J call TRBJ1-2; 10 bases fit TRBD1. Germline lookup yields CDR1 LGHNA and CDR2 YNFKEQ. The CDR3 runs 14 residues. The J segment lost 3 bases and the V segment lost 3 bases, leaving 1 base of the junction unmatched.

The CDR3 protein is CASSQELATNTEAFF. For the CDR3, the DNA is TGTGCCAGCAGCCAAGAGTTAGCGACGAACACTGAAGCTTTCTTT. The chain employs TRBV4-2 and TRBJ1-1; D gene ambiguous. This CDR3 spans 15 amino acids. In germline, CDR1 is LGHNA, CDR2 YNFKEQ. Trimming shortened V by 0 bases and J by 1 base, and 9 bases separated the two germline ends.

This chain links TRBV18 with TRBJ2-1, with TRBD2 matching over 13 bases. Germline V gives CDR1 KGHSH, CDR2 LQKENI. V gave up 3 bases and J gave up 3 bases; unmatched junction bases: 14. The CDR3 runs to 20 residues. Here the CDR3 DNA reads TGTGCCAGCTCACCCGCCGGGACTAGCGGGACGGGGGGCCTCTACAATGAGCAGTTCTTC. Residues: CASSPAGTSGTGGLYNEQFF.

This clone showed up just a few times. The chain is built from TRBV25-1 and TRBJ2-2; 7 bases fit TRBD1. The CDR3 covers 14 residues. Trimming removed 4 bases from V and 2 bases from J; junction bases left unmatched: 1. The germline CDR1 and CDR2 sequences are MGHDK and SYGVNS. CDR3 sequence: CASSGQGNTGELFF. CDR3 DNA sequence: TGTGCCAGCAGTGGACAGGGTAACACCGGGGAGCTGTTTTTT.

V is TRBV20-1 and J is TRBJ1-4; D remains unclear. Germline V gene sequence: CDR1 DFQATT, CDR2 SNEGSKA (reference sequence). V was shortened by 3 bases and J by 0 bases, with 14 bases between the two germline ends. The CDR3 consists of 16 residues. The CDR3 region has the DNA TGCAGTGCTAGTTGGGCCAAGGCTGCAACTAATGAAAAACTGTTTTTT. It translates to CSASWAKAATNEKLFF.

V and J are TRBV3-1 (or the pseudogene TRBV3-2) and TRBJ1-6; D remains ambiguous. Trimming took off 6 bases at V and 0 bases at J, with 12 bases between the two ends. The CDR3 sequence is 16 residues long. From germline, CDR1 is LGHDT and CDR2 YNNKEL (reference sequence). CDR3 coding DNA: TGTGCCAGCAGTCCCGGGCGGAGCTCCTATAATTCACCCCTCCACTTT. Encoded protein: CASSPGRSSYNSPLHF.

In this sample, this clone turned up once. The V and J genes are TRBV11-3 and TRBJ2-2; 7 nucleotides line up with TRBD1. The germline gives CDR1 SGHNT, CDR2 YENEEA. J was trimmed by 0 bases and V by 3 bases; bases with no gene match: 7. CDR3 length equals 17 residues. In DNA form, the CDR3 reads TGTGCCAGCAGCTTCCATTCAGGGGGTACGAACACCGGGGAGCTGTTTTTT. It codes for CASSFHSGGTNTGELFF.

J is TRBJ2-3 and V is TRBV3-1 (or the pseudogene TRBV3-2), with 9 bases aligning to TRBD1. V shed 4 bases, J shed 3 bases, and the junction held 5 bases outside the gene matches. This CDR3 contains 15 residues. Germline V gives CDR1 LGHDT, CDR2 YNNKEL (reference sequence). The CDR3 sequence: CASSRRQGVTDTQYF. For the CDR3, the DNA is TGTGCCAGCAGCCGCCGACAGGGGGTGACAGATACGCAGTATTTT.

This clone has just one count. The V call is TRBV5-6, the J call TRBJ2-7; TRBD1 matches at 8 bases. The J segment lost 3 bases and the V segment lost 1 base, leaving 9 bases of the junction unmatched. The CDR3 is 16 amino acids. CDR1 is SGHDT, CDR2 YYEEEE, per germline. This chain's CDR3 is CASSLNQGARYYEQYF. The CDR3 DNA reads TGTGCCAGCAGCTTGAACCAGGGGGCGCGTTACTACGAGCAGTACTTC.

Only a few counts were recorded for this clone. The rearrangement links TRBV7-2 to TRBJ2-2; maybe TRBD2 (5 bases). The CDR3 has 14 amino acids. Germline V lookup: CDR1 SGHTA, CDR2 FQGNSA. Trimming took 1 base from V and 8 from J, leaving 11 bases between them. The CDR3 sequence: CASSLVARGGELFF. CDR3 DNA: TGTGCCAGCAGCTTAGTGGCCAGAGGGGGGGAGCTGTTTTTT.

This clone was observed once. The chain has TRBV7-2 and TRBJ2-6, with D perhaps assigned TRBD1 or TRBD2 (5 bases each). V dropped 4 bases and J dropped 10 bases, with 17 bases sitting between them. The CDR3 extends over 15 amino acids. The germline CDR1 and CDR2 sequences are SGHTA and FQGNSA. DNA of the CDR3: TGTGCCAGCAGCTCAACCCTTTCGGGGCCAAACGTCCTGACTTTC. It encodes CASSSTLSGPNVLTF.

The gene calls are TRBV9 and TRBJ2-2, with 7 bases identical to TRBD2. The CDR3 has 15 residues. Germline CDR1 SGDLS, CDR2 YYNGEE. J was trimmed by 7 bases and V by 0 bases; bases with no gene match: 6. As DNA, the CDR3 is TGTGCCAGCAGCGTAGATGGGAGGGGCCTCGGGGAGCTGTTTTTT. Encoded protein: CASSVDGRGLGELFF. The variable domain in full, with the rest retrieved from reference TRBV9 and TRBJ2-2, is DSGVTQTPKHLITATGQRVTLRCSPRSGDLSVYWYQQSLDQGLQFLIQYYNGEERAKGNILERFSAQQFPDLHSELNLSSLELGDSALYFCASSVDGRGLGELFFGEGSRLTVL.

J is TRBJ2-3 and V is TRBV9, with TRBD2 matching over 10 bases. The germline gives CDR1 SGDLS, CDR2 YYNGEE. This CDR3 is 15 amino acids long. Trimming at V came to 2 bases and at J to 3 bases, leaving 3 bases not matched to a gene. Here the CDR3 reads CASSVSGGRTDTQYF. The CDR3 DNA reads as TGTGCCAGCAGCGTTAGCGGGGGGAGGACAGATACGCAGTATTTT.